Listed below are T cell receptor beta chains from one sample, sequenced in a study of cytomegalovirus exposure and HLA in healthy donors. Only in-frame clones appear in the TCRdb table, and some are missing; sequencing was by immunoSEQ multiplex PCR. Of 150,000 to 180,000 clones in the sample, roughly 80% were seen once. Sequencing was done on a sample of PBMCs. The receptors come from a woman aged 40-49 years in good health and CMV-seronegative. The CDR3 runs from the conserved cysteine through the conserved F or W. The D gene is left open where the match is weak. Clone size is given for some rows only: seen once, a few or many times, or a class if the clone is expanded.

TRBV6-5	NA	TRBJ1-3	15	NA	TGTGCCAGCCGCGGCTGGGGCAACACTGGAAACACCATATATTTT	CASRGWGNTGNTIYF
TRBV11-2	NA	TRBJ2-5	13	few	TGTGCCAGCAGCTCCGGAGCTTGGGAGACCCAGTACTTC	CASSSGAWETQYF
TRBV25-1	NA	TRBJ2-2	14	NA	TGTGCCAGCCCCCCGGACAGTCACACCGGGGAGCTGTTTTTT	CASPPDSHTGELFF
TRBV11-3	TRBD1	TRBJ1-1	13	NA	TGTGCCAGCAGCCTAGCTTCGGACAGGGAAGCTTTCTTT	CASSLASDREAFF
TRBV6-6	NA	TRBJ1-5	14	once	TGTGCCAGCAGTCCCGGACAGTTCAATCAGCCCCAGCATTTT	CASSPGQFNQPQHF
TRBV11-2	TRBD2	TRBJ2-2	15	once	TGTGCCAGCAGAACCCTAGCGGGGAACACCGGGGAGCTGTTTTTT	CASRTLAGNTGELFF
TRBV7-9	TRBD1	TRBJ2-7	16	NA	TGTGCCAGCAGCTTAGCTACCGGGACAGCCTCCTACGAGCAGTACTTC	CASSLATGTASYEQYF
TRBV10-2	NA	TRBJ1-2	13	NA	TGCGCCAGCAGTGATAGCGAGAGATATGGCTACACCTTC	CASSDSERYGYTF
TRBV2	TRBD1	TRBJ1-4	14	NA	TGTGCCAGCAGTGAACAGGGGGTACAGGAAAAACTGTTTTTT	CASSEQGVQEKLFF
TRBV28	NA	TRBJ1-5	14	NA	TGTGCCAGCAGTCCAACAGGGTCTAGATGGCCCCAGCATTTT	CASSPTGSRWPQHF
TRBV5-4	TRBD1	TRBJ1-5	17	NA	TGTGCCAGCAGCTTGGGAACAGGGGGCGCGGGTCATCAGCCCCAGCATTTT	CASSLGTGGAGHQPQHF
TRBV7-6	TRBD2	TRBJ2-3	13	NA	TGTGCCAGCGAGACGGGACTAGCGGATACGCAGTATTTT	CASETGLADTQYF
TRBV5-8	TRBD1	TRBJ2-7	15	few	TGTGCCAGCAGGGGCCGGGACAGGGGGTCCTACGAGCAGTACTTC	CASRGRDRGSYEQYF
TRBV28	TRBD1	TRBJ1-2	17	NA	TGTGCCAGCAGGGAACCGGGACAGGGGTTTCCTAACTATGGCTACACCTTC	CASREPGQGFPNYGYTF
TRBV6-1	NA	TRBJ2-4	14	NA	TGTGCCAGCAGTGAAAGCGCACCCAAAAACATTCAGTACTTC	CASSESAPKNIQYF
TRBV5-6	NA	TRBJ1-4	15	NA	TGTGCCAGCAGCTTGGAGGGGTGGACTAATGAAAAACTGTTTTTT	CASSLEGWTNEKLFF
TRBV11-3	NA	TRBJ1-5	14	once	TGTGCCAGCAGCTTCAACAGGGACCGTCAGCCCCAGCATTTT	CASSFNRDRQPQHF
TRBV28	NA	TRBJ2-2	13	NA	TGTGCCAGCAGTACACCGTATTACGGGGAGCTGTTTTTT	CASSTPYYGELFF
TRBV7-6	TRBD1	TRBJ2-7	14	NA	TGTGCCAGCAGCCCGACAGGGGGTCGGTACGAGCAGTACTTC	CASSPTGGRYEQYF
TRBV11-2	NA	TRBJ1-1	14	few	TGTGCCAGCAGCCCGGGAATGCCGAACACTGAAGCTTTCTTT	CASSPGMPNTEAFF
TRBV4-2	TRBD2	TRBJ2-3	19	NA	TGTGCCAGCAGCCAAGCAGTTCAGACTAGCGGGGGTCACACAGATACGCAGTATTTT	CASSQAVQTSGGHTDTQYF
TRBV6-5	NA	TRBJ1-6	15	NA	TGTGCCAGCAGTCCTTTGAGTAGAAATAATTCACCCCTCCACTTT	CASSPLSRNNSPLHF
TRBV7-2	TRBD1	TRBJ1-3	17	NA	TGTGCCAGCAGCTTAAATCCGGGACAGAGCTCTGGAAACACCATATATTTT	CASSLNPGQSSGNTIYF
TRBV5-1	TRBD2	TRBJ2-3	15	once	TGCGCCAGCAGCCCGGACGGACTAGAATCAGATACGCAGTATTTT	CASSPDGLESDTQYF
TRBV6-1	NA	TRBJ2-3	15	NA	TGTGCCAGCACCAATAATCAGGGCCTCGGGGGTACGCAGTATTTT	CASTNNQGLGGTQYF
TRBV6-6	NA	TRBJ1-5	15	NA	TGTGCCAGCAGCCCCACAGGCGCCCACAATCAGCCCCAGCATTTT	CASSPTGAHNQPQHF
TRBV6-1	NA	TRBJ2-7	12	few	TGTGCCACCCAGGGCCTCCTCTACGAGCAGTACTTC	CATQGLLYEQYF